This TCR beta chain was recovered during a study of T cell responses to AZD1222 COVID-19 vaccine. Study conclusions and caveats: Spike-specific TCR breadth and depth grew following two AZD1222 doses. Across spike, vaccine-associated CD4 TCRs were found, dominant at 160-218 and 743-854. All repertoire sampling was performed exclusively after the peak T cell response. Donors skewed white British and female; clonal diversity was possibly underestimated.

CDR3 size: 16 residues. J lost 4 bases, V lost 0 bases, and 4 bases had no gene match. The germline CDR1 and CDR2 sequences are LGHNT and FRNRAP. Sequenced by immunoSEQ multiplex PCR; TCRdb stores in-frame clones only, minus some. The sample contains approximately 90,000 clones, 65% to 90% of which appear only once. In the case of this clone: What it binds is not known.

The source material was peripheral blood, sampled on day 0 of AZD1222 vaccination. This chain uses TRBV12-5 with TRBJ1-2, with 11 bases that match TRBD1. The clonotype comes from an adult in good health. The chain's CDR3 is CASGLVDGTGGYGYTF. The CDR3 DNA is TGTGCTAGTGGTTTGGTTGACGGGACAGGGGGCTATGGCTACACCTTC.